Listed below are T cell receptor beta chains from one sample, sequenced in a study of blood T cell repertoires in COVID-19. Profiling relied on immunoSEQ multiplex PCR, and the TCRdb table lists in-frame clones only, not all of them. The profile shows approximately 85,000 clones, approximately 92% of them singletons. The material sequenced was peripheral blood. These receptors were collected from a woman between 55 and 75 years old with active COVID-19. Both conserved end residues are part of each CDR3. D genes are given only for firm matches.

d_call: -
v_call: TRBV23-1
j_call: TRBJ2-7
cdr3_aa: CASSQFEGSYEQYF
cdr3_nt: TGCGCCAGCAGTCAATTTGAGGGTTCCTACGAGCAGTACTTC

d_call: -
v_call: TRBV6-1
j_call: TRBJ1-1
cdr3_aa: CASSEHWNTEAFF
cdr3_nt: TGTGCCAGCAGTGAACACTGGAACACTGAAGCTTTCTTT

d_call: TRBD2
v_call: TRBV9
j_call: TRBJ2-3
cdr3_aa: CASSVDHYPLTSGSTDTQYF
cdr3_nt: TGTGCCAGCAGCGTAGACCACTACCCCCTGACTAGCGGGAGTACAGATACGCAGTATTTT

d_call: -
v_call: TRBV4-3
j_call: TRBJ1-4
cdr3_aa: CASSRNRDGREKLFF
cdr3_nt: TGCGCCAGCAGCCGTAACAGGGACGGCCGAGAAAAACTGTTTTTT

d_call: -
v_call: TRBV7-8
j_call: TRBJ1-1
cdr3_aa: CASSLAPTTVNTEAFF
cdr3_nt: TGTGCCAGCAGCTTAGCCCCCACGACAGTAAACACTGAAGCTTTCTTT

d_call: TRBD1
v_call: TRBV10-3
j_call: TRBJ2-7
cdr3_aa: CAISENLGQGGEQYF
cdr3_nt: TGTGCCATCAGTGAGAACCTGGGACAGGGGGGTGAGCAGTACTTC

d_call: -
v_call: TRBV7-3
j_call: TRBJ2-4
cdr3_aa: CASSPNPGEGGIQYF
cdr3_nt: TGTGCCAGCAGCCCCAATCCGGGGGAAGGAGGCATTCAGTACTTC

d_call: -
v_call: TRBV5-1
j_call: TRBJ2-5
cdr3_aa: CASSLAQIQETQYF
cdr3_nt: TGCGCCAGCAGCTTGGCCCAGATCCAAGAGACCCAGTACTTC

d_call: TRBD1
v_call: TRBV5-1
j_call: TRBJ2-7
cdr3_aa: CASSATRGQGSGEQYF
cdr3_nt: TGCGCCAGCAGCGCTACCAGGGGACAGGGGTCGGGCGAGCAGTACTTC

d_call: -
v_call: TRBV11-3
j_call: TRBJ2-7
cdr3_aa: CASSLVRAGSYEQYF
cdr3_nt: TGTGCCAGCAGCTTAGTAAGAGCGGGTTCCTACGAGCAGTACTTC

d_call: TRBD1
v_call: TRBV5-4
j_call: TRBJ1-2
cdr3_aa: CASSSDRVGGYTF
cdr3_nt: TGTGCCAGCAGCTCGGACAGGGTAGGAGGCTACACCTTC

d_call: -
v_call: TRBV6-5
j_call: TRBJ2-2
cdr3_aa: CASSYQQGLGGELFF
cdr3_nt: TGTGCCAGCAGTTACCAACAGGGTTTAGGCGGGGAGCTGTTTTTT

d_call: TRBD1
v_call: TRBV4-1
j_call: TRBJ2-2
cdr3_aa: CASRPGQSNTGELFF
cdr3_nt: TGCGCCAGCAGACCGGGACAGTCGAACACCGGGGAGCTGTTTTTT

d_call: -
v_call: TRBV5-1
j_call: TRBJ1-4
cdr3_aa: CASRGGTRNEKLFF
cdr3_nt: TGCGCCAGCAGGGGGGGGACCCGGAATGAAAAACTGTTTTTT

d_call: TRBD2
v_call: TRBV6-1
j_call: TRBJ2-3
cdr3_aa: CASSEGLGSGRRTDTQYF
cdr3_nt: TGTGCCAGCAGTGAAGGGTTGGGCAGCGGGAGGCGCACAGATACGCAGTATTTT

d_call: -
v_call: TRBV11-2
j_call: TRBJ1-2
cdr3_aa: CASSAAYDSYGYTF
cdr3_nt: TGTGCCAGCAGCGCCGCCTACGACAGCTATGGCTACACCTTC

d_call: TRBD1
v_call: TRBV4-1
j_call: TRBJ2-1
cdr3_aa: CASSPGTDRSLYNEQFF
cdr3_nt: TGCGCCAGCAGCCCAGGGACAGATAGGAGCCTTTACAATGAGCAGTTCTTC